This TCR beta chain emerged from a study of long-term antiretroviral therapy in people with HIV. It was version v3.0 of the immunoSEQ assay that was run at survey level. Data came from immunoSEQ multiplex PCR; TCRdb stores just in-frame clones and leaves some out. The repertoire has about 27,000 clones, approximately 78% of them found once; the top ten carry 14%. A remark on this clone: One end of the junction varies from germline; a read error may be responsible.

This specimen was unsorted PBMCs, taken 2.9 years after starting antiretroviral therapy. The source is a man in his fifties or sixties with HIV.

The DNA for the CDR3 is TGTGCCAGCAGCTTAGGATACGTACTGACAGAGAACTATGTCTACACCTTC. The encoded protein is CASSLGYVLTENYVYTF. J is TRBJ1-2 and V is TRBV5-4; D may be TRBD1 (5 bases). CDR3 length: 17 residues. Germline loops: CDR1 SGHNT, CDR2 YYREEE (reference sequence). Full variable domain (rest looked up from reference TRBV5-4 and TRBJ1-2): ETGVTQSPTHLIKTRGQQVTLRCSSQSGHNTVSWYQQALGQGPQFIFQYYREEENGRGNFPPRFSGLQFPNYSSELNVNALELDDSALYLCASSLGYVLTENYVYTFGSGTRLTVV.